The 6 T cell receptor beta chains given below trace back to one sample, sequenced in a study of T-cell memory formation after mild COVID-19. TCRdb reanalysed the 5' RACE reads using MiXCR and keeps one entry per CDR3 protein. The sample consists of 390,000 or so distinct CDR3 sequences, approximately 15% of them appearing once. The sequenced sample consisted of PBMCs or a T cell subset sorted from them (not recorded which). The receptors originated from a man younger than 35 who had mild COVID-19 (a few samples of this study predate the infection). Cell type and time point are not known.

This chain uses TRBV20-1 with TRBJ1-5, with a weak D call TRBD1 (6 bases). V lost 1 base and J 4 bases, leaving 11 bases between the germline ends. Germline V gene data show CDR1 as DFQATT and CDR2 as SNEGSKA (reference sequence). The CDR3 contains 14 residues. This CDR3 is CSARVWQGNQPQHF. DNA of the CDR3: TGCAGTGCTAGAGTGTGGCAGGGGAATCAGCCCCAGCATTTT.

This clonotype was recorded many times. J is TRBJ2-3 and V is TRBV5-1, with TRBD1 as a possible D gene (5 bases). Germline V gives CDR1 SGHRS, CDR2 YFSETQ. The CDR3 totals 15 residues. Trimming removed 0 bases from V and 0 bases from J, with 8 bases in between. The chain's CDR3 is CASSLGQTSTDTQYF. The CDR3, as DNA: TGCGCCAGCAGCTTGGGACAGACTAGCACAGATACGCAGTATTTT.

This clonotype was detected a few times. The chain joins TRBV11-2 to TRBJ2-3; perhaps TRBD2 as D (5 bases). CDR1 and CDR2 from the germline V gene are SGHAT and FQNNGV. The germline V and J ends were trimmed by 0 bases and 6 bases, with 13 bases remaining between them. This CDR3 spans 15 amino acids. The chain's CDR3 is CASSLDFRGPDTQYF. The CDR3 region has the DNA TGTGCCAGCAGCTTAGATTTCCGCGGGCCGGATACGCAGTATTTT.

This clonotype occurred a few times. This chain connects TRBV24-1 to TRBJ2-5; D not certain. V lost 2 bases, J lost 1 base, and 1 base lay in between. The germline V gene has CDR1 KGHDR and CDR2 SFDVKD. This CDR3 has 12 residues. As DNA, the CDR3 is TGTGCCACCAGTGATTCCCAAGAGACCCAGTACTTC. Amino acids: CATSDSQETQYF.

The chain uses TRBV4-2 and TRBJ2-2; 8 nucleotides agree with TRBD2. V gave up 1 base and J gave up 2 bases; unmatched junction bases: 3. The germline V gene has CDR1 LGHNA and CDR2 YNFKEQ. The CDR3 totals 16 residues. The CDR3 coding sequence is TGTGCCAGCAGCCAAGGGCGGGGGGACAACACCGGGGAGCTGTTTTTT. Its translation: CASSQGRGDNTGELFF.

The gene calls are TRBV6-1 and TRBJ2-3; a possible D gene is TRBD2 (6 bases). This CDR3 contains 17 residues. The V gene's germline CDR1 is MNHNS and CDR2 SASEGT. V dropped 5 bases and J dropped 2 bases, with 20 bases sitting between them. The CDR3 reads CASSPRRLAGTTDTQYF. The DNA for the CDR3 is TGTGCCAGCAGTCCCCGTCGTCTGGCGGGGACCACAGATACGCAGTATTTT.